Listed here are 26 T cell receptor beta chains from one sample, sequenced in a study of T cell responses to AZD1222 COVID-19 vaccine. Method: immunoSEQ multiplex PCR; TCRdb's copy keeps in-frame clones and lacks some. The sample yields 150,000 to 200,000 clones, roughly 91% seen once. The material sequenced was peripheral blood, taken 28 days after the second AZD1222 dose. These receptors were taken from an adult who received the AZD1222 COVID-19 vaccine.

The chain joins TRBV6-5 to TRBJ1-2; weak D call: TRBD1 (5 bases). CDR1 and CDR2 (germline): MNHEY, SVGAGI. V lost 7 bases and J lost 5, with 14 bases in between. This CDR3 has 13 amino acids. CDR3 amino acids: CASTQVGGYGYTF. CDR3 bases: TGTGCCAGCACCCAAGTGGGGGGGTATGGCTACACCTTC.

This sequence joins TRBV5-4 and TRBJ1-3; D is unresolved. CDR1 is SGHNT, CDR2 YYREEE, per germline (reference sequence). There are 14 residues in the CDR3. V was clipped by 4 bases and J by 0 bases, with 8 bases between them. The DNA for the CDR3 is TGTGCCAGCAGCCCGGACCCCTCTGGAAACACCATATATTTT. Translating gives CASSPDPSGNTIYF.

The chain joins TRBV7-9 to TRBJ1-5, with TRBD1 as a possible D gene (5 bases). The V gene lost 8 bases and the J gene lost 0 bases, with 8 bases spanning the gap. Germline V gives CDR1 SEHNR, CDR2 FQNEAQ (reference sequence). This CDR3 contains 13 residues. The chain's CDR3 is CASGTASNQPQHF. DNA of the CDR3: TGTGCCAGCGGGACGGCTAGCAATCAGCCCCAGCATTTT.

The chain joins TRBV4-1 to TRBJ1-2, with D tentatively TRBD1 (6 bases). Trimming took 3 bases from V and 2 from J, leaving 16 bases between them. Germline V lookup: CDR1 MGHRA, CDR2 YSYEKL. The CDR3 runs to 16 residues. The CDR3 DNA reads TGCGCCAGCAGCCACGGCCGGTCCAGGGGCAACTATGGCTACACCTTC. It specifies CASSHGRSRGNYGYTF.

This CDR3 is CASSRRDGENEKLFF. In nucleotides, the CDR3 is TGTGCCAGCAGCCGCCGGGACGGCGAAAATGAAAAACTGTTTTTT. The rearrangement joins TRBV6-5 to TRBJ1-4; tentatively, D is TRBD1 (5 bases). The germline V gene encodes CDR1 MNHEY and CDR2 SVGAGI. V was cut by 6 bases and J by 5 bases, with 16 bases left in between. The CDR3 spans 15 residues.

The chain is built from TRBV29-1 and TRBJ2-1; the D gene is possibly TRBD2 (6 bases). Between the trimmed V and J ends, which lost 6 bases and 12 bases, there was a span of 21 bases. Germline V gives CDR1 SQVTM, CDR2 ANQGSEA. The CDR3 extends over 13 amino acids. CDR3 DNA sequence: TGCAGCGTCTCATCTTGGGACTTCAGCGGGCAGTTCTTC. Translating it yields CSVSSWDFSGQFF.

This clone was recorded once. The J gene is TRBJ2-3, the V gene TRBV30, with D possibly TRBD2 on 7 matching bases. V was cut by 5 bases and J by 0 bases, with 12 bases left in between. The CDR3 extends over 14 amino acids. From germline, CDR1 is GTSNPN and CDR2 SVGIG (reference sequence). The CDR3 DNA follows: TGTGCCTGGGCGAGGGGGGGGAGCACAGATACGCAGTATTTT. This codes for CAWARGGSTDTQYF.

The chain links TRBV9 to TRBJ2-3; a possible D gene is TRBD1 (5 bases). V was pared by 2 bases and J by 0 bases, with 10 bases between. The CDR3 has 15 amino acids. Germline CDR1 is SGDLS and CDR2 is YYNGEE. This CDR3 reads CASSVLGHSTDTQYF. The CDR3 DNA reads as TGTGCCAGCAGCGTTTTAGGACACAGCACAGATACGCAGTATTTT.

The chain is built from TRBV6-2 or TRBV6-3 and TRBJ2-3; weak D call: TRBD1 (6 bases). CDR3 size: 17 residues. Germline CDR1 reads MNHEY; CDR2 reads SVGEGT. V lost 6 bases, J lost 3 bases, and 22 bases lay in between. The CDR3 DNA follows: TGTGCCAGCAGCCGACAGGTACCTACTCTTAGTACAGATACGCAGTATTTT. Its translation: CASSRQVPTLSTDTQYF.

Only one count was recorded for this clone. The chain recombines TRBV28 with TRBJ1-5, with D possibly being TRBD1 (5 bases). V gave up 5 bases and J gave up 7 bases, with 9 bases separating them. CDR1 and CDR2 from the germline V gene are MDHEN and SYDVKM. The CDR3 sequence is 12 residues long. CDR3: CASSPGNQPQHF. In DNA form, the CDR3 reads TGTGCCAGCAGTCCAGGGAACCAGCCCCAGCATTTT.

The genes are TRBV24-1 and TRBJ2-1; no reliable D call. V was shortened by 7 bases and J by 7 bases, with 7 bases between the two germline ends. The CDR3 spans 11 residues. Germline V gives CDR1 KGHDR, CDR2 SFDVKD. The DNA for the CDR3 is TGTGCCACCAGCGTAATTAATGAGCAGTTCTTC. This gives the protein CATSVINEQFF.

The CDR3 loop reads CASSELLWDKNYGYTF. CDR3 nucleotides: TGCGCCAGCAGTGAGTTATTATGGGACAAGAACTATGGCTACACCTTC. V is TRBV10-2 and J is TRBJ1-2, with a possible D match to TRBD1 (6 bases). CDR3 size: 16 residues. V lost 1 base, J lost 2 bases, and 14 bases lay in between. CDR1 and CDR2 (germline): WSHSY, SAAADI.

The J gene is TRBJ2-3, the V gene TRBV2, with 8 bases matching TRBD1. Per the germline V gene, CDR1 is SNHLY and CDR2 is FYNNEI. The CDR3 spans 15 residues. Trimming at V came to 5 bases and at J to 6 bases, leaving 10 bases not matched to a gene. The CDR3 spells CASSRTGQHRDTQYF. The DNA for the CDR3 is TGTGCCAGCAGTCGGACAGGGCAACACAGGGATACGCAGTATTTT.

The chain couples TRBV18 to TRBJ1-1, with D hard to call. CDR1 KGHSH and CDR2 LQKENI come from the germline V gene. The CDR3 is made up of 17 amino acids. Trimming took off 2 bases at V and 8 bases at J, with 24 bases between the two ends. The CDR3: CASSPTEERTGKDEAFF. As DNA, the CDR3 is TGTGCCAGCTCACCAACAGAAGAACGGACCGGGAAAGACGAAGCTTTCTTT.

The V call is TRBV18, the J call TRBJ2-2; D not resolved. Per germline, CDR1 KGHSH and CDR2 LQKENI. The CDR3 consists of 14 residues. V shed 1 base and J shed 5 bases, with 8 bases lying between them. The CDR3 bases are TGTGCCAGCTCACCACGCGACCATACCGGGGAGCTGTTTTTT. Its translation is CASSPRDHTGELFF.

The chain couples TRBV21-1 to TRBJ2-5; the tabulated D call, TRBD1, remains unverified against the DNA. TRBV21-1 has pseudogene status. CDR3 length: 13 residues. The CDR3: CASTKTQGGTQYF. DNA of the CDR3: TGTGCCAGCACAAAAACACAGGGCGGGACCCAGTACTTC.

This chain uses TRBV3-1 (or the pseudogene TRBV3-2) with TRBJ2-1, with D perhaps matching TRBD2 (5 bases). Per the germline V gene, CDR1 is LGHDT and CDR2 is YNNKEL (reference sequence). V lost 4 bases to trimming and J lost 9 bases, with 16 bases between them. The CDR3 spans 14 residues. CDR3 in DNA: TGTGCCAGCAGCCCCCTCCAATCTCGGGGTGAGCAGTTCTTC. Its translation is CASSPLQSRGEQFF.

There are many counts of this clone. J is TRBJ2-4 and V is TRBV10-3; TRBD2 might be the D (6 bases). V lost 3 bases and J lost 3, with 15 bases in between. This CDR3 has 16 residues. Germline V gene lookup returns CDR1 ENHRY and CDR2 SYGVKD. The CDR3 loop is CAISEGGRMDKNIQYF. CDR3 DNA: TGTGCCATCAGTGAAGGTGGGAGGATGGACAAAAACATTCAGTACTTC.

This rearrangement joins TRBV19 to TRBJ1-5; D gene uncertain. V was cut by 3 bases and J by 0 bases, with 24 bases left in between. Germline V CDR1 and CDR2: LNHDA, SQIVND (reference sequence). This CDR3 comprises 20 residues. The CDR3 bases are TGTGCCAGTAGTATGGGCCCGACCCGCGGGATCTCCCTTAGCAATCAGCCCCAGCATTTT. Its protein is CASSMGPTRGISLSNQPQHF.

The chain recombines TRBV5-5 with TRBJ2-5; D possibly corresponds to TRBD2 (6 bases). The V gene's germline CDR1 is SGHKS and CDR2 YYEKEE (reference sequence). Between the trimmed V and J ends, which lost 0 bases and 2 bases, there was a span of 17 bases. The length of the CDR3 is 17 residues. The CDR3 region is CASSLVAFGAGQETQYF. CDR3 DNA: TGTGCCAGCAGCTTGGTAGCGTTTGGGGCGGGACAAGAGACCCAGTACTTC.

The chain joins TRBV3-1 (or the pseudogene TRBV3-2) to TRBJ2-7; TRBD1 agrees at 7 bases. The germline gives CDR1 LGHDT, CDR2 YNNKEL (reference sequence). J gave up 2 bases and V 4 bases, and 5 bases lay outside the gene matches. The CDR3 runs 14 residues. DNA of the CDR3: TGTGCCAGCAGCCGGGAAGGGACAGCCTACGAGCAGTACTTC. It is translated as CASSREGTAYEQYF.

In DNA, the CDR3 is TGTGCCACCAGCCCAGGAGGAGTTCGAGAGACCCAGTACTTC. Translated: CATSPGGVRETQYF. This rearrangement joins TRBV15 to TRBJ2-5, with D tentatively TRBD2 (5 bases). This CDR3 comprises 14 residues. V lost 5 bases, J lost 4 bases, and 14 bases lay in between. Germline V gene lookup returns CDR1 LNHNV and CDR2 YYDKDF (reference sequence).

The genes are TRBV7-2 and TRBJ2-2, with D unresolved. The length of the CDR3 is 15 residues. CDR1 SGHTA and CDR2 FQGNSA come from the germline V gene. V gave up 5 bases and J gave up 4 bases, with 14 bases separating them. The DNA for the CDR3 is TGTGCCAGCAGCGGAACGGGCCACTCCACCGGGGAGCTGTTTTTT. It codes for CASSGTGHSTGELFF.

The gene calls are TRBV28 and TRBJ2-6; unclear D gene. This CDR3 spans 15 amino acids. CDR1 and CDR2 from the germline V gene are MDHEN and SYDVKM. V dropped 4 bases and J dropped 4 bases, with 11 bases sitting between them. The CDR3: CASSSPQVGANVLTF. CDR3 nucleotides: TGTGCCAGCAGTTCCCCACAAGTAGGGGCCAACGTCCTGACTTTC.

The CDR3 sequence: CASLGQGALVGTEAFF. The CDR3 DNA reads as TGTGCCAGCCTCGGACAGGGGGCGTTGGTTGGCACTGAAGCTTTCTTT. V is TRBV3-1 (or the pseudogene TRBV3-2) and J is TRBJ1-1, with 11 bases matching TRBD1. Trimming took 8 bases from V and 4 from J; bases not matched to a gene: 12. From germline, CDR1 is LGHDT and CDR2 YNNKEL (reference sequence). This CDR3 has 16 amino acids.

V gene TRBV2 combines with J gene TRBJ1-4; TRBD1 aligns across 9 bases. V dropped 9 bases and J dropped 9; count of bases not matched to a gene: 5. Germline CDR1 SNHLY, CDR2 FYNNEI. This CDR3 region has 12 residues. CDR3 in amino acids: CARSGTGKKLFF. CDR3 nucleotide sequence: TGTGCCAGATCCGGGACAGGGAAAAAACTGTTTTTT.